Presented here are 31 T cell receptor beta chains from one specimen sequenced in a study of Graves' ophthalmopathy and Graves' hyperthyroidism. Scientists amplified the TCR beta CDR3 regions from RNA transcripts. Second-round multiplex PCR came after first-round RT-PCR with HTBI primers. Each CDR3 protein gets one entry after TCRdb re-called the multiplex PCR reads with MiXCR. The table includes 200,000 to 300,000 distinct CDR3 sequences, 45% detected once. Material for sequencing was peripheral blood. The source is an adult man with Graves' ophthalmopathy.

The table lists this clonotype with a few counts. The rearrangement joins TRBV6-6 to TRBJ2-7; D remains ambiguous. V dropped 5 bases and J dropped 3 bases, with 11 bases sitting between them. CDR3 length: 13 amino acids. Germline CDR1 and CDR2: MNHNY and SVGAGI (reference sequence). This CDR3 is CASSATRLYEQYF. The CDR3 DNA is TGTGCCAGCAGTGCAACCCGACTCTACGAGCAGTACTTC.

As to this clonotype: This may arise from a read error, as a much more abundant clone is one base away. This is likely a read error, given that the CDR3 carries no conserved phenylalanine or tryptophan at its end. The chain couples TRBV25-1 to TRBJ1-1; the match to TRBD1 covers 7 bases. Trimming at V came to 2 bases and at J to 10 bases, leaving 7 bases not matched to a gene. Germline CDR1 and CDR2: MGHDK and SYGVNS. The CDR3 length is 13 residues. This CDR3 is CASSEPGQLAAFL. The CDR3, as DNA: TGTGCCAGCAGTGAACCGGGACAGTTAGCAGCTTTCCTT.

This chain uses TRBV20-1 with TRBJ2-7, with D possibly being TRBD2 (6 bases). V lost 6 bases to trimming and J lost 3 bases, with 18 bases between them. Germline V gene lookup returns CDR1 DFQATT and CDR2 SNEGSKA (reference sequence). The CDR3 has 14 residues. CDR3 in amino acids: CSAGGGLENYEQYF. DNA for the CDR3: TGCAGTGCGGGTGGGGGACTGGAGAACTACGAGCAGTACTTC.

The chain carries TRBV29-1 and TRBJ2-7; 9 bases are a match to TRBD1. CDR3 length: 15 amino acids. Losses at the gene ends were 1 base for V and 3 bases for J; bases not matched to a gene: 7. Germline CDR1 reads SQVTM; CDR2 reads ANQGSEA. CDR3 sequence: CSVEADRGIGYEQYF. For the CDR3, the DNA is TGCAGCGTTGAAGCGGACAGGGGAATAGGCTACGAGCAGTACTTC.

This clonotype showed up just a few times. The chain employs TRBV20-1 and TRBJ2-7; TRBD2 matches 7 bases. CDR3 length: 14 residues. Germline assignment: CDR1 DFQATT and CDR2 SNEGSKA (reference sequence). Trimming cost V 1 base and J 0 bases; bases outside gene matches: 3. CDR3 bases: TGCAGTGCTAGAGCCCCTAGCGGCTCCTACGAGCAGTACTTC. Protein: CSARAPSGSYEQYF.

This clonotype has only a few counts. The chain uses TRBV2 and TRBJ1-1, with 7 nucleotides matching TRBD1. The ends lost 5 bases at V and 12 bases at J; junction bases unmatched: 9. CDR3 length equals 12 residues. The V gene's germline CDR1 is SNHLY and CDR2 FYNNEI. Written as DNA, the CDR3 is TGTGCCAGCAGTCCCAACAGGGGAGGGACTTTCTTT. Protein sequence: CASSPNRGGTFF.

There are a few counts of this clonotype. The chain recombines TRBV12-3 or TRBV12-4 with TRBJ2-5; 10 nucleotides match TRBD1. The CDR3 extends over 14 amino acids. V lost 6 bases, J lost 3 bases, and 4 bases stayed unmatched. CDR3 region: CASSPTGGEETQYF. The DNA for the CDR3 is TGTGCCAGCAGCCCGACAGGGGGCGAAGAGACCCAGTACTTC.

In this sample, this clonotype turned up once. The rearrangement uses TRBV29-1 and TRBJ2-5, with 7 bases aligning to TRBD1. V trimming: 1 base; J trimming: 5 bases; junction bases outside the gene matches: 4. The CDR3 runs 13 residues. Per germline, CDR1 SQVTM and CDR2 ANQGSEA. The CDR3 reads CSVEVDRVETQYF. DNA for the CDR3: TGCAGCGTTGAAGTAGACAGGGTTGAGACCCAGTACTTC.

V usage is TRBV10-3 and J usage is TRBJ2-7; D is perhaps TRBD2 (6 bases). The CDR3 runs to 13 residues. Germline V gene sequence: CDR1 ENHRY, CDR2 SYGVKD. The V and J ends lost 10 bases and 2 bases respectively, with 15 bases between them. The CDR3, as DNA: TGTGCCAGCACTCCCGGGACTCCCTACGAGCAGTACTTC. Its translation: CASTPGTPYEQYF.

On this clonotype itself: The junction shows a germline mismatch at one end, possibly a read error. The rearrangement links TRBV10-3 to TRBJ2-7, with D possibly being TRBD2 (6 bases). Germline lookup yields CDR1 ENHRY and CDR2 SYGVKD. This CDR3 has 15 residues. The CDR3 protein is CASSLGTWAPYEQYF. The CDR3 DNA reads as TGTGCCAGCAGTTTGGGGACTTGGGCGCCCTACGAGCAGTACTTC.

This chain uses TRBV29-1 with TRBJ2-5, with unresolved D. Trimming pared 8 bases from V and 3 bases from J, leaving 4 bases between. Germline-derived CDR1 and CDR2 are SQVTM and ANQGSEA. The length of the CDR3 is 9 residues. In DNA form, the CDR3 reads TGCAGCCCCAAAGAGACCCAGTACTTC. This sequence encodes CSPKETQYF.

The V and J genes are TRBV9 and TRBJ1-3; D uncertain. V was clipped by 5 bases and J by 3 bases, with 15 bases between them. The CDR3 sequence is 15 residues long. Germline assignment: CDR1 SGDLS and CDR2 YYNGEE. This chain's CDR3 is CASRLSEFSGNTIYF. The CDR3 coding sequence is TGTGCCAGCAGGCTATCGGAGTTTAGTGGAAACACCATATATTTT.

This clonotype was detected only a few times. The chain is built from TRBV7-2 and TRBJ2-7; a weak D match, TRBD2 (5 bases). There are 13 residues in the CDR3. V was pared by 5 bases and J by 6 bases, with 14 bases between. CDR1 is SGHTA, CDR2 FQGNSA, per germline. CDR3 nucleotides: TGTGCCAGCAGCCCCAGCGGTGCAGCCGAGCAGTACTTC. Its protein is CASSPSGAAEQYF.

This clonotype was found a few times. The chain carries TRBV9 and TRBJ1-1; D is undetermined. Deletions cut 4 bases from V and 8 bases from J, with 15 bases between. This CDR3 comprises 13 residues. Germline CDR1 and CDR2: SGDLS and YYNGEE. CDR3 sequence: CASSQETASEAFF. DNA for the CDR3: TGTGCCAGCAGCCAAGAGACGGCCAGCGAAGCTTTCTTT. The variable domain in full, completed from reference TRBV9 and TRBJ1-1, reads DSGVTQTPKHLITATGQRVTLRCSPRSGDLSVYWYQQSLDQGLQFLIQYYNGEERAKGNILERFSAQQFPDLHSELNLSSLELGDSALYFCASSQETASEAFFGQGTRLTVV.

V is TRBV10-3 and J is TRBJ1-4; possibly TRBD1 for D (6 bases). Germline V gene lookup returns CDR1 ENHRY and CDR2 SYGVKD. The CDR3 is 13 amino acids. The V gene lost 10 bases and the J gene lost 4 bases, with 13 bases spanning the gap. CDR3 region: CATQGGFNEKLFF. CDR3 in DNA: TGTGCCACCCAAGGGGGTTTTAATGAAAAACTGTTTTTT.

V is TRBV9 and J is TRBJ1-5; 9 bases align to TRBD1. Germline-derived CDR1 and CDR2 are SGDLS and YYNGEE. V dropped 3 bases and J dropped 4; count of bases not matched to a gene: 5. The CDR3 spans 15 residues. CDR3 DNA: TGTGCCAGCAGCGCAGGGGACAGGGAGAATCAGCCCCAGCATTTT. Translating it yields CASSAGDRENQPQHF.

The chain combines TRBV12-3 or TRBV12-4 with TRBJ1-3; D call uncertain. V was trimmed by 1 base and J by 4 bases, leaving 8 bases between them. The CDR3 runs to 14 residues. The CDR3 protein is CASSLEPVGNTIYF. The CDR3 region has the DNA TGTGCCAGCAGTTTAGAGCCCGTGGGAAACACCATATATTTT.

This chain uses TRBV2 with TRBJ1-1; 7 bases agree with TRBD1. The germline CDR1 and CDR2 sequences are SNHLY and FYNNEI. The length of the CDR3 is 13 residues. J gave up 0 bases and V 9 bases, and 4 bases lay outside the gene matches. DNA for the CDR3: TGTGCCAGACAGGGGCCTATGAACACTGAAGCTTTCTTT. This translates into CARQGPMNTEAFF.

The J gene is TRBJ2-7, the V gene TRBV14; D ambiguous. With 3 bases removed from V and 0 bases from J, the gap between germline ends came to 3 bases. Germline CDR1 and CDR2: SGHDN and FVKESK. The CDR3 sequence is 12 residues long. For the CDR3, the DNA is TGTGCCAGCAGCCATGTCTCCTACGAGCAGTACTTC. Translating gives CASSHVSYEQYF.

V gene TRBV10-3 combines with J gene TRBJ2-7; D might be TRBD2 (6 bases). The CDR3 loop spans 14 amino acids. Germline CDR1 reads ENHRY; CDR2 reads SYGVKD. The V and J ends lost 11 bases and 0 bases respectively, with 17 bases between them. CDR3 DNA: TGTGCCTCCGGGGAGGAGAGGGGCTCCTACGAGCAGTACTTC. Protein: CASGEERGSYEQYF.

V gene TRBV7-2 combines with J gene TRBJ2-5; 9 bases are shared with TRBD2. CDR3 length: 17 residues. The V and J ends lost 1 base and 1 base, in that order; junction bases with no gene match: 7. Germline CDR1 and CDR2: SGHTA and FQGNSA. CDR3 loop: CASSLGYLRGGQETQYF. The CDR3 DNA is TGTGCCAGCAGCTTAGGGTACTTGCGGGGGGGCCAAGAGACCCAGTACTTC.

This clonotype was seen once. This rearrangement joins TRBV7-9 to TRBJ2-2, with D perhaps TRBD1 (5 bases). V lost 2 bases and J lost 6, with 13 bases in between. The CDR3 runs 15 residues. Germline V gene sequence: CDR1 SEHNR, CDR2 FQNEAQ (reference sequence). CDR3 in DNA: TGTGCCAGCAGCTTAAATACAGGAGTGTCCGGGGAGCTGTTTTTT. Amino acids: CASSLNTGVSGELFF.

V gene TRBV9 combines with J gene TRBJ1-6; D uncertain. Germline V gene sequence: CDR1 SGDLS, CDR2 YYNGEE. CDR3 size: 15 residues. V was pared by 5 bases and J by 5 bases, with 14 bases between. This CDR3 is CASSESRPDNSPLHF. DNA of the CDR3: TGTGCCAGCAGTGAAAGTAGGCCCGATAATTCACCCCTCCACTTT.

This clonotype turned up a few times. The genes are TRBV24-1 and TRBJ1-1, with 8 bases that match TRBD1. Unmatched junction bases numbered 5, after V lost 2 bases and J lost 1 base. Germline V gives CDR1 KGHDR, CDR2 SFDVKD. This CDR3 is built from 16 residues. DNA for the CDR3: TGTGCCACCAGTGATTCCCGGACAGGGACGAACACTGAAGCTTTCTTT. Its protein product is CATSDSRTGTNTEAFF.

In its sample, this clonotype was seen many times. This sequence joins TRBV29-1 and TRBJ1-2; D is unresolved. Between the trimmed V and J ends, which lost 3 bases and 0 bases, there was a span of 14 bases. This CDR3 is 15 amino acids long. CDR1 is SQVTM and CDR2 is ANQGSEA in the germline V gene. CDR3 residues: CSVEGWSGSNYGYTF. The CDR3 DNA reads as TGCAGCGTTGAGGGCTGGTCCGGTTCTAACTATGGCTACACCTTC.

This clonotype was observed a handful of times. This rearrangement joins TRBV29-1 to TRBJ1-2, with 11 bases aligning to TRBD1. From germline, CDR1 is SQVTM and CDR2 ANQGSEA. The CDR3 covers 15 residues. The J segment lost 3 bases and the V segment lost 6 bases, leaving 9 bases of the junction unmatched. The CDR3 is CSVYRDRGGDYGYTF. The CDR3 region has the DNA TGCAGCGTCTACCGGGACAGGGGGGGGGACTATGGCTACACCTTC.

The V call is TRBV6-5, the J call TRBJ1-4; D gene uncertain. CDR1 MNHEY and CDR2 SVGAGI come from the germline V gene. With 5 bases removed from V and 8 bases from J, the gap between germline ends came to 12 bases. The CDR3 runs 13 residues. Here the CDR3 reads CASSPTGREKLFF. CDR3 coding DNA: TGTGCCAGCAGTCCTACGGGCAGGGAAAAACTGTTTTTT.

This clonotype was seen only a few times. The chain links TRBV20-1 to TRBJ1-2; possibly TRBD1 for D (5 bases). CDR1 is DFQATT and CDR2 is SNEGSKA in the germline V gene (reference sequence). V lost 5 bases and J lost 0, with 10 bases in between. The length of the CDR3 is 13 residues. DNA of the CDR3: TGCAGTGCTGGTCGGGGCCCTAACTATGGCTACACCTTC. It encodes CSAGRGPNYGYTF.

The rearrangement uses TRBV29-1 and TRBJ2-7, with 12 bases that match TRBD2. V gave up 4 bases and J gave up 4 bases; unmatched junction bases: 5. Germline CDR1 SQVTM, CDR2 ANQGSEA. The CDR3 covers 14 residues. The CDR3 sequence: CSVGPGTSGYEQYF. CDR3 DNA sequence: TGCAGCGTTGGCCCCGGGACTAGCGGGTACGAGCAGTACTTC.

The rearrangement joins TRBV29-1 to TRBJ1-2; TRBD1 might be the D (5 bases). The ends were cut back, 7 bases at V and 8 bases at J, with 17 bases in the middle. The CDR3 has 12 residues. Germline CDR1 and CDR2: SQVTM and ANQGSEA. The CDR3 protein is CSDRDPWAGYTF. The CDR3 DNA sequence: TGCAGCGACCGGGACCCCTGGGCGGGCTACACCTTC.

Regarding this clonotype: One end of the junction fails to match germline, which may point to a read error. The rearrangement uses TRBV10-3 and TRBJ1-5; 7 bases match TRBD1. The germline gives CDR1 ENHRY, CDR2 SYGVKD. The CDR3 loop spans 15 amino acids. The DNA of the CDR3 is TGTGCCAGCAGTTTCAACAGGGGTAGCAATCAGCCCCAGCATTTT. Amino acids: CASSFNRGSNQPQHF.